Each of the 10 T cell receptor beta chains below was sequenced from the same sample in a study of blood T cells in healthy people across ages. The second PCR ran 7 to 11 cycles with a sample-barcoded 5' primer and J-beta primers. TCRdb redid the calling of the 5' RACE reads with MiXCR, one entry per CDR3 protein. The sample lists 550,000 to 650,000 distinct CDR3 sequences, about 27% occurring once. The sample was also linked to a second study, of T cells of mothers and their children.

The material sequenced was blood. Source of these receptors: a boy between 2 and 10 years old in good health.

This clonotype was observed a handful of times. V gene TRBV12-3 or TRBV12-4 combines with J gene TRBJ1-2; D may be TRBD1 (5 bases). V shed 6 bases and J shed 1 base, with 9 bases lying between them. The CDR3 is 13 residues long. The CDR3 DNA reads TGTGCCAGCAGGCCCGACAGTAACTATGGCTACACCTTC. Translation gives CASRPDSNYGYTF.

The CDR3 region is CANSPGTGELFF. For the CDR3, the DNA is TGTGCCAATAGCCCGGGTACCGGGGAGCTGTTTTTT. The J gene is TRBJ2-2, the V gene TRBV12-3 or TRBV12-4; D gene ambiguous. There are 12 residues in the CDR3. V was shortened by 10 bases and J by 5 bases, with 11 bases between the two germline ends.

The rearrangement links TRBV3-1 to TRBJ2-5, with D hard to call. V dropped 0 bases and J dropped 5 bases, with 10 bases sitting between them. Germline V lookup: CDR1 LGHDT, CDR2 YNNKEL (reference sequence). CDR3 length: 14 amino acids. DNA for the CDR3: TGTGCCAGCAGCCAAGACCCAACGACGGAGACCCAGTACTTC. Its translation is CASSQDPTTETQYF.

The chain combines TRBV20-1 with TRBJ2-5; TRBD2 matches 13 bases. The J call is uncertain, as TRBJ2-1 better fits the DNA end. This CDR3 contains 15 residues. Per the germline V gene, CDR1 is DFQATT and CDR2 is SNEGSKA (reference sequence). CDR3 region: CSAARLAGGLNEQFF. CDR3 bases: TGCAGTGCTGCCAGACTAGCGGGAGGATTAAATGAGCAGTTCTTC.

The chain is built from TRBV7-8 and TRBJ2-5; 8 bases are shared with TRBD1. The V gene's germline CDR1 is SGHVS and CDR2 FQNEAQ. J lost 5 bases, V lost 5 bases, and 10 bases had no gene match. This CDR3 region has 15 residues. CDR3 nucleotides: TGTGCCAGCAGCCCTCGGACAGGGTGGTCGGAGACCCAGTACTTC. As protein: CASSPRTGWSETQYF.

This clonotype was recorded once. J is TRBJ2-7 and V is TRBV9; 7 positions match TRBD1. The V segment lost 3 bases and the J segment 1 base; nucleotides outside the gene matches: 7. The V gene's germline CDR1 is SGDLS and CDR2 YYNGEE. This CDR3 region has 15 residues. In nucleotides, the CDR3 is TGTGCCAGCAGCGCGAGGGACAGCGATTCCTACGAGCAGTACTTC. Its translation is CASSARDSDSYEQYF.

The chain carries TRBV18 and TRBJ1-2; D may be TRBD1 (6 bases). Deletions cut 2 bases from V and 5 bases from J, with 15 bases between. Germline CDR1 and CDR2: KGHSH and LQKENI. This CDR3 region has 15 residues. The CDR3 nucleotides read TGTGCCAGCTCACCAGGAAGGCGGACAGTTTATGGCTACACCTTC. Its protein product is CASSPGRRTVYGYTF.

The rearrangement links TRBV7-9 to TRBJ2-3; D may be TRBD2 (6 bases). The CDR3 is 15 amino acids. V gave up 1 base and J gave up 2 bases, with 10 bases separating them. Germline V gives CDR1 SEHNR, CDR2 FQNEAQ (reference sequence). The CDR3 nucleotides are TGTGCCAGCAGCTTAGTAGCGGAAGTCACAGATACGCAGTATTTT. It encodes CASSLVAEVTDTQYF.

This chain uses TRBV9 with TRBJ2-2, with 7 nucleotides matching TRBD1. The CDR3 covers 15 residues. CDR1 and CDR2 (germline): SGDLS, YYNGEE. The V segment lost 0 bases and the J segment 4 bases; nucleotides outside the gene matches: 3. The DNA of the CDR3 is TGTGCCAGCAGCGTAGGAGGGACAGTCACCGGGGAGCTGTTTTTT. It translates to CASSVGGTVTGELFF. The full variable domain, with the rest looked up from reference TRBV9 and TRBJ2-2, is DSGVTQTPKHLITATGQRVTLRCSPRSGDLSVYWYQQSLDQGLQFLIQYYNGEERAKGNILERFSAQQFPDLHSELNLSSLELGDSALYFCASSVGGTVTGELFFGEGSRLTVL.

The rearrangement uses TRBV3-1 and TRBJ1-2; D might be TRBD1 (5 bases). Germline assignment: CDR1 LGHDT and CDR2 YNNKEL (reference sequence). V was cut by 6 bases and J by 4 bases, with 24 bases left in between. The CDR3 is made up of 17 amino acids. CDR3 in DNA: TGTGCCAGCAGGGTGCACCCCGACGAGGGGCATGGCTATGGCTACACCTTC. Protein product: CASRVHPDEGHGYGYTF.